Presented here are 19 T cell receptor beta chains from one specimen sequenced in a study of CD8 T cells in ankylosing spondylitis. One entry per CDR3 protein results from TCRdb running MiXCR on the 5' RACE reads. Seen here are some 340,000 distinct CDR3 sequences, roughly 14% observed once, and the top ten hold approximately 1.1%. Sequencing input: blood, either unsorted or a sorted T cell fraction (not recorded which). These receptor sequences come from a male donor with ankylosing spondylitis or in good health (not recorded which).

The J gene is TRBJ2-7, the V gene TRBV3-1; 8 nucleotides line up with TRBD1. The CDR3 contains 14 residues. The V and J ends lost 5 bases and 2 bases, in that order; junction bases with no gene match: 5. The germline V gene encodes CDR1 LGHDT and CDR2 YNNKEL (reference sequence). For the CDR3, the DNA is TGTGCCAGCAGCAGACAGACAGGGGCCTACGAGCAGTACTTC. Amino acids: CASSRQTGAYEQYF.

The chain carries TRBV20-1 and TRBJ2-3; 7 positions agree with TRBD1. With V trimmed by 5 bases and J by 0 bases, 5 bases remained unmatched. Germline V lookup: CDR1 DFQATT, CDR2 SNEGSKA (reference sequence). The CDR3 extends over 14 amino acids. The CDR3 DNA reads as TGCAGTGCTCAAGGACAGGTTAGCACAGATACGCAGTATTTT. As protein: CSAQGQVSTDTQYF.

This clonotype appeared many times. CDR3 residues: CASSSTSGGQEQYF. CDR3 DNA sequence: TGTGCCAGCAGTTCGACTTCAGGAGGACAGGAGCAGTACTTC. The V call is TRBV12-3 or TRBV12-4, the J call TRBJ2-7, with D possibly TRBD1 on 6 matching bases. The CDR3 consists of 14 residues. Trimming removed 4 bases from V and 7 bases from J, with 17 bases in between.

The J gene is TRBJ2-1, the V gene TRBV4-1; 7 nucleotides match TRBD2. The J segment lost 6 bases and the V segment lost 5 bases, leaving 10 bases of the junction unmatched. In germline, CDR1 is MGHRA, CDR2 YSYEKL. The CDR3 is made up of 15 amino acids. The CDR3, as DNA: TGCGCCAGCAGCAGTGGGAGGGCCTGGGGCAATGAGCAGTTCTTC. Its translation is CASSSGRAWGNEQFF.

This chain connects TRBV19 to TRBJ2-7, with no clear D. Germline assignment: CDR1 LNHDA and CDR2 SQIVND (reference sequence). V was shortened by 7 bases and J by 4 bases, with 20 bases between the two germline ends. This CDR3 contains 15 residues. CDR3 sequence reads: CASTPTAGSHYEQYF. The DNA for the CDR3 is TGTGCCAGTACCCCAACGGCAGGAAGTCATTACGAGCAGTACTTC. Drawing the rest from reference TRBV19 and TRBJ2-7, the complete variable domain is DGGITQSPKYLFRKEGQNVTLSCEQNLNHDAMYWYRQDPGQGLRLIYYSQIVNDFQKGDIAEGYSVSREKKESFPLTVTSAQKNPTAFYLCASTPTAGSHYEQYFGPGTRLTVT.

This clonotype was detected ten times or more. The rearrangement uses TRBV12-3 or TRBV12-4 and TRBJ1-3; D gene ambiguous. V lost 4 bases to trimming and J lost 0 bases, with 4 bases between them. The length of the CDR3 is 13 residues. CDR3 protein: CASSSSSGNTIYF. DNA of the CDR3: TGTGCCAGCAGTTCAAGCTCTGGAAACACCATATATTTT.

A few counts support this clonotype. The chain has TRBV12-3 or TRBV12-4 and TRBJ2-7; TRBD1 matches at 9 bases. The CDR3 is made up of 18 amino acids. V trimming: 4 bases; J trimming: 3 bases; junction bases outside the gene matches: 16. This chain's CDR3 is CASSWGTGTVLTRYEQYF. CDR3 DNA sequence: TGTGCCAGCAGTTGGGGGACAGGGACTGTCCTAACCCGCTACGAGCAGTACTTC.

The V gene is TRBV20-1, the J gene TRBJ1-1; 7 bases fit TRBD1. The J segment lost 4 bases and the V segment lost 6 bases, leaving 8 bases of the junction unmatched. CDR3 length: 13 amino acids. The germline V gene encodes CDR1 DFQATT and CDR2 SNEGSKA (reference sequence). CDR3 protein: CSAGGQAGTEAFF. The CDR3 nucleotides are TGCAGTGCGGGCGGACAGGCGGGCACTGAAGCTTTCTTT.

This clonotype was seen a few times. The chain employs TRBV29-1 and TRBJ2-5, with D maybe TRBD2 (5 bases). The V gene lost 0 bases and the J gene lost 4 bases, with 12 bases spanning the gap. The CDR3 is 14 residues long. From germline, CDR1 is SQVTM and CDR2 ANQGSEA. The CDR3 loop is CSVEDSDFGETQYF. The CDR3 bases are TGCAGCGTTGAAGATTCGGACTTCGGAGAGACCCAGTACTTC.

V gene TRBV20-1 combines with J gene TRBJ2-7; TRBD2 aligns across 12 bases. The CDR3 is made up of 14 amino acids. V dropped 3 bases and J dropped 7; count of bases not matched to a gene: 7. Germline loops: CDR1 DFQATT, CDR2 SNEGSKA (reference sequence). DNA of the CDR3: TGCAGTGCTAGTCTAGCGGGAGGGAGTAGGGAGCAGTACTTC. Amino acid sequence: CSASLAGGSREQYF.

This clonotype was detected many times. The V and J genes are TRBV3-1 and TRBJ2-1, with D unresolved. V lost 4 bases and J lost 2, with 9 bases in between. Germline V gene data show CDR1 as LGHDT and CDR2 as YNNKEL (reference sequence). The CDR3 consists of 14 residues. CDR3: CASSRAGAYNEQFF. In DNA form, the CDR3 reads TGTGCCAGCAGCCGGGCAGGAGCCTACAATGAGCAGTTCTTC.

The chain has TRBV15 and TRBJ2-5; 10 bases map to TRBD2. With 3 bases clipped from V and 3 bases from J, the junction kept 1 base outside the gene matches. Germline assignment: CDR1 LNHNV and CDR2 YYDKDF (reference sequence). CDR3 size: 14 residues. The CDR3 DNA sequence: TGTGCCACCAGCAGTGGACTAGCGGAAGAGACCCAGTACTTC. Its protein is CATSSGLAEETQYF.

This clonotype was seen ten or more times. The chain recombines TRBV7-8 with TRBJ1-4, with D unclear. CDR3 size: 14 residues. Germline V gene lookup returns CDR1 SGHVS and CDR2 FQNEAQ. V lost 5 bases and J 2 bases, leaving 9 bases between the germline ends. The CDR3 DNA is TGTGCCAGCAGCACCAGGAGGACTAATGAAAAACTGTTTTTT. Its translation: CASSTRRTNEKLFF.

This clonotype was recorded a few times. The chain recombines TRBV12-3 or TRBV12-4 with TRBJ2-7; D tentatively fits TRBD1 or TRBD2 (5 bases each). V was clipped by 6 bases and J by 6 bases, with 15 bases between them. The CDR3 has 13 amino acids. CDR3 in amino acids: CASRDSGPFEQYF. For the CDR3, the DNA is TGTGCCAGCAGAGACAGCGGTCCGTTCGAGCAGTACTTC.

This clonotype was found a few times. This chain joins TRBV7-9 and TRBJ2-7, with D possibly called TRBD1 or TRBD2 (6 bases each). V was pared by 5 bases and J by 3 bases, with 14 bases between. The CDR3 runs 14 residues. Germline-derived CDR1 and CDR2 are SEHNR and FQNEAQ (reference sequence). DNA for the CDR3: TGTGCCAGCAGCCTACAACAGGGAGGCTACGAGCAGTACTTC. Amino acids: CASSLQQGGYEQYF. The complete variable domain, with remaining parts taken from reference TRBV7-9 and TRBJ2-7, reads DTGVSQNPRHKITKRGQNVTFRCDPISEHNRLYWYRQTLGQGPEFLTYFQNEAQLEKSRLLSDRFSAERPKGSFSTLEIQRTEQGDSAMYLCASSLQQGGYEQYFGPGTRLTVT.

This clonotype was seen more than once but under ten times. The chain is built from TRBV5-1 and TRBJ2-7, with unresolved D. Germline values: CDR1 SGHRS, CDR2 YFSETQ. The CDR3 totals 14 residues. Trimming stripped 4 bases from V and 5 bases from J, with 16 bases between. The CDR3 region is CASSRVFGPDEQYF. For the CDR3, the DNA is TGCGCCAGCAGCCGCGTTTTCGGCCCAGACGAGCAGTACTTC. The variable domain in full, with the rest retrieved from reference TRBV5-1 and TRBJ2-7, is KAGVTQTPRYLIKTRGQQVTLSCSPISGHRSVSWYQQTPGQGLQFLFEYFSETQRNKGNFPGRFSGRQFSNSRSEMNVSTLELGDSALYLCASSRVFGPDEQYFGPGTRLTVT.

This clonotype was seen more than once but under ten times. The CDR3 reads CAWTLRRVDTQYF. DNA for the CDR3: TGTGCCTGGACCCTGCGGAGGGTAGATACGCAGTATTTT. The rearrangement joins TRBV30 to TRBJ2-3, with D maybe TRBD2 (6 bases). This CDR3 spans 13 amino acids. Germline V lookup: CDR1 GTSNPN, CDR2 SVGIG (reference sequence). With 4 bases removed from V and 5 bases from J, the gap between germline ends came to 13 bases.

This clonotype was counted ten times or more. For the CDR3, the DNA is TGTGCCAGCATAGGACCCGGGCCGTACTCCTCCTACGAGCAGTACTTC. This sequence encodes CASIGPGPYSSYEQYF. The chain combines TRBV12-3 or TRBV12-4 with TRBJ2-7, with D unresolved. V was shortened by 7 bases and J by 0 bases, with 19 bases between the two germline ends. This CDR3 spans 16 amino acids.

The chain has TRBV7-9 and TRBJ2-7; D call uncertain. CDR1 SEHNR and CDR2 FQNEAQ come from the germline V gene (reference sequence). CDR3 length: 15 residues. V lost 0 bases, J lost 2 bases, and 11 bases lay in between. The CDR3 here is CASSLARLGPYEQYF. The DNA for the CDR3 is TGTGCCAGCAGCTTAGCCCGCCTGGGCCCCTACGAGCAGTACTTC.